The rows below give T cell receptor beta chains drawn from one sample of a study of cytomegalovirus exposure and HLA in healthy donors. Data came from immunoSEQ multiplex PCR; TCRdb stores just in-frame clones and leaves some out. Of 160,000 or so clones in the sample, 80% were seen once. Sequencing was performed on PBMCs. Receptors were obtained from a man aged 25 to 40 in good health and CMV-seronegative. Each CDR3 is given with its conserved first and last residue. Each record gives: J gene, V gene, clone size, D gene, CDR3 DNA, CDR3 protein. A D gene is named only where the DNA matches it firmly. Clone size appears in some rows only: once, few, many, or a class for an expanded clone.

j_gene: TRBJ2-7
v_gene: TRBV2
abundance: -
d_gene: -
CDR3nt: TGTGCCAGCAGTGATGGCGGGGGCGTCGAGCAGTACTTC
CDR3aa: CASSDGGGVEQYF

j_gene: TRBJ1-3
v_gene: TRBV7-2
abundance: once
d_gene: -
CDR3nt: TGTGCCAGCAGCTTAGACATCTCTGGAAACACCATATATTTT
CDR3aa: CASSLDISGNTIYF

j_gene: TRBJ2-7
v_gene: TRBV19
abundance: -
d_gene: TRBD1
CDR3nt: TGTGCCAGTAGTGCCCGGGACAGTCCCTCCTACGAGCAGTACTTC
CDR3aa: CASSARDSPSYEQYF

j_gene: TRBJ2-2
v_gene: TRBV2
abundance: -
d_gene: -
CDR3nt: TGTGCCAGCAGTGGGACTACCACCGGGGAGCTGTTTTTT
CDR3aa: CASSGTTTGELFF

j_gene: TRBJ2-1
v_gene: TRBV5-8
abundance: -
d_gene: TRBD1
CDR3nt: TGTGCCAGCAGCTTCCGGCCAACTAGGGGGCATGAGCAGTTCTTC
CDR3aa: CASSFRPTRGHEQFF

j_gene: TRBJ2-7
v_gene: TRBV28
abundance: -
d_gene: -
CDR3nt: TGTGCCAGCATTGTAGGGGGACAAACGTACGAGCAGTACTTC
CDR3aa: CASIVGGQTYEQYF

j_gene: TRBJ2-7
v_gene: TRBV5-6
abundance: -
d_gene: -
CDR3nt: TGTGCCAGCAGCTCGCAGCTAGCGACCCCCTACGAGCAGTACTTC
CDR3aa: CASSSQLATPYEQYF

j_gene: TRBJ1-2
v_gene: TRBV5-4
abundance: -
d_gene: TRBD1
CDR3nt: TGTGCCAGCAGCTGGGACAGGGTAGTTGCTAACTATGGCTACACCTTC
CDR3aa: CASSWDRVVANYGYTF

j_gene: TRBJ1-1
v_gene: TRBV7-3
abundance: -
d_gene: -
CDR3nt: TGTGCCAGCAGCTTACAGGTTTCCACTGAAGCTTTCTTT
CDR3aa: CASSLQVSTEAFF

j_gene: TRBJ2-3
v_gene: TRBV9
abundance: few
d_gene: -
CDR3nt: TGTGCCAGCAGCGTAGTATCGGGAACTAGCCTAAAAGATACGCAGTATTTT
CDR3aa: CASSVVSGTSLKDTQYF

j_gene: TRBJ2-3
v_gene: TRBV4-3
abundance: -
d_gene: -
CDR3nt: TGCGCCAGCAGCCATGAAACCGGGACTCCTGATGGGTCGCACATGGATACGCAGTATTTT
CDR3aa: CASSHETGTPDGSHMDTQYF

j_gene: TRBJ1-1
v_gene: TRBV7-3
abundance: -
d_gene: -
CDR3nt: TGTGCCAGCAGCTTCACAGAAAACACTGAAGCTTTCTTT
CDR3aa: CASSFTENTEAFF

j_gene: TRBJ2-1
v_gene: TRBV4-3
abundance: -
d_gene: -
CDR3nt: TGCGCCAGCAGCCAAGACCCCAGCATTGGAGGGGAGCAGTTCTTC
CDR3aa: CASSQDPSIGGEQFF

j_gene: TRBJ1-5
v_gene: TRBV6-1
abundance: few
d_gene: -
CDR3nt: TGTGCCAGCAGTCGAGGGATCCAGCCCCAGCATTTT
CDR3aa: CASSRGIQPQHF

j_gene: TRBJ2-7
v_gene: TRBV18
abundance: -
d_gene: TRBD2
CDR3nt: TGTGCCAGCTCATCGGGACTAGCGGGAGCGGGGGACTACGAGCAGTACTTC
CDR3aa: CASSSGLAGAGDYEQYF

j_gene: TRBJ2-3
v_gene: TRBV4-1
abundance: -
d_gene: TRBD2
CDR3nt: TGCGCCAGCAGCCAAGACCGAGCGGGGGGGCCTAGGACAGATACGCAGTATTTT
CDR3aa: CASSQDRAGGPRTDTQYF

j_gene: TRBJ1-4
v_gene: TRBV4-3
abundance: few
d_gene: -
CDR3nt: TGCGCCAGCAGCCAAGACCAGCGTAATGAAAAACTGTTTTTT
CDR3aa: CASSQDQRNEKLFF

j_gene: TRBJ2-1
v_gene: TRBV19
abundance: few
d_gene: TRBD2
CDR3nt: TGTGCCAGTAGTATAGTACTAGCGGGAGTTGATGAGCAGTTCTTC
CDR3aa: CASSIVLAGVDEQFF

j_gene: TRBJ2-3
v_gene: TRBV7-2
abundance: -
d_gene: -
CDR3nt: TGTGCCAGCAGCTCTCCTGGACTAGTCAGGGGCCAAACAGATACGCAGTATTTT
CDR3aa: CASSSPGLVRGQTDTQYF

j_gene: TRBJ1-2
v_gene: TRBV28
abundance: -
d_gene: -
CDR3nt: TGTGCCAGCACCCTAGGGGTATCCGGCTACACCTTC
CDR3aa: CASTLGVSGYTF

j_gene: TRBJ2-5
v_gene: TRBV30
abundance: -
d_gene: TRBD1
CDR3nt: TGTGCCTGGAGTGGGGACAGGGAAGAGACCCAGTACTTC
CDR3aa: CAWSGDREETQYF

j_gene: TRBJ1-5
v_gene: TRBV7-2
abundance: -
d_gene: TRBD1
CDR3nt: TGTGCCAGCACCTTAGGGGGACAGCGACATCAGCCCCAGCATTTT
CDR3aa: CASTLGGQRHQPQHF

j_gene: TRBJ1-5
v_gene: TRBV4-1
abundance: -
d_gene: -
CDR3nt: TGCGCCAGCAGCCCAACAGGGTTTGGTCAGCCCCAGCATTTT
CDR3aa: CASSPTGFGQPQHF

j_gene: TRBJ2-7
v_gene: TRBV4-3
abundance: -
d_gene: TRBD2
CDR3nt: TGCGCCAGCAGCCAAGAAGGCGGGGGGGCAAGGTACGAGCAGTACTTC
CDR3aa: CASSQEGGGARYEQYF

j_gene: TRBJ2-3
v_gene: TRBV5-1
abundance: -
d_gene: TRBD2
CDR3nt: TGCGCCAGCAGATATGGGACTAGCGGGGGACCCACAGATACGCAGTATTTT
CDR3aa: CASRYGTSGGPTDTQYF

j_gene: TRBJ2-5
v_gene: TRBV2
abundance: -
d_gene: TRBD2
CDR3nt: TGTGCCAGCAGCCGTGGGACTAGCCCTCAAGAGACCCAGTACTTC
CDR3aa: CASSRGTSPQETQYF

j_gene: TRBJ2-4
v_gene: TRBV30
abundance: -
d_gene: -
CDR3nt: TGTGCCTGGAGTAAGTCTGGGGGGAACATTCAGTACTTC
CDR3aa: CAWSKSGGNIQYF

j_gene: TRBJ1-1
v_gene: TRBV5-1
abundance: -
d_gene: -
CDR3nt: TGCGCCAGCAGCTTGGGCTACGGGGGGGGAACTGAAGCTTTCTTT
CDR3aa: CASSLGYGGGTEAFF

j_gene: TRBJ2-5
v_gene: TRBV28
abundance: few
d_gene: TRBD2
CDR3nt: TGTGCCAGCAGTTCAGCGGGAGTATCGGAAGAGACCCAGTACTTC
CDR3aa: CASSSAGVSEETQYF

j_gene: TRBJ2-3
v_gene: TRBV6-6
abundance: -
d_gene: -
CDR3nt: TGTGCCAGCATTGAGCCCCCAGATACGCAGTATTTT
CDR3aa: CASIEPPDTQYF

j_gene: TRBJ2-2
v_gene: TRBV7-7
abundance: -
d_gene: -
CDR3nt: TGTGCTAGCCGGGAGAGGGGCGGGGAGCTGTTTTTT
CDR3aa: CASRERGGELFF

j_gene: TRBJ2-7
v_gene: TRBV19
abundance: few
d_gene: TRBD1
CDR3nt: TGTGCCAGTAGTGGGAATGGGGACAGGGCCTACGAGCAGTACTTC
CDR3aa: CASSGNGDRAYEQYF

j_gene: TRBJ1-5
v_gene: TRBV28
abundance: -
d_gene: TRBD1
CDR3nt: TGTGCCAGCAGTGACGGGACAGGGAGATGGAATAGCAATCAGCCCCAGCATTTT
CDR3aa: CASSDGTGRWNSNQPQHF

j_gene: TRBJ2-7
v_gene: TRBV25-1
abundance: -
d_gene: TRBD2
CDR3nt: TGTGCCAGCAGTGAATGGCGGGGGGGTCCCTATTCCTACGAGCAGTACTTC
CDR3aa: CASSEWRGGPYSYEQYF

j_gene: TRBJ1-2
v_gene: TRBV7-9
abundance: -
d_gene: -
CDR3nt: TGTGCCAGCAGGTCATCGGCGGGGGATGGCTACACCTTC
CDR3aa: CASRSSAGDGYTF

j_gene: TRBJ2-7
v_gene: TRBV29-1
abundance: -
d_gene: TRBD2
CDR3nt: TGCAGCGTTGAAGATAGGCGGGGGGGTCGTTACGAGCAGTACTTC
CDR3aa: CSVEDRRGGRYEQYF

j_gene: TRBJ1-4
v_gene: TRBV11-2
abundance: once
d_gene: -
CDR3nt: TGTGCCAGCAGCTTAATCATGTCACAGGCCACCCATGAAAAACTGTTTTTT
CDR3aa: CASSLIMSQATHEKLFF

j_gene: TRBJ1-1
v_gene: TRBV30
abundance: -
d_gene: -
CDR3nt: TGTGCCTGGAGTGTACTAACAGGGAGGGGCACTGAAGCTTTCTTT
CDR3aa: CAWSVLTGRGTEAFF

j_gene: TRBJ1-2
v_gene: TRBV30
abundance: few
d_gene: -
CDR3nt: TGTGCCTGGAGTCTTTCCAGGGGACGCAGCTATGGCTACACCTTC
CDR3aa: CAWSLSRGRSYGYTF

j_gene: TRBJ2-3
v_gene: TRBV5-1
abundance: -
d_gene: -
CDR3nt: TGCGCCAGCAGCCAGGCGGATACGCAGTATTTT
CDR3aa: CASSQADTQYF

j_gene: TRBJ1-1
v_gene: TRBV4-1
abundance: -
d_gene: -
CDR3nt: TGCGCCAGCAGCCACAGACGTGGTCAGGGGTCGAACACTGAAGCTTTCTTT
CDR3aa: CASSHRRGQGSNTEAFF

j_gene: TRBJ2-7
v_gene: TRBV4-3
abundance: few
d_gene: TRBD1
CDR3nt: TGCGCCAGCAGCCAATCGGCGACAGGGGAATTGTACGAGCAGTACTTC
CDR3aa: CASSQSATGELYEQYF

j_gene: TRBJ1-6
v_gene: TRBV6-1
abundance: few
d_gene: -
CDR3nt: TGTGCCAGCAGTGAAGGTTCAAGCGGTTCACCCCTCCACTTT
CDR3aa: CASSEGSSGSPLHF

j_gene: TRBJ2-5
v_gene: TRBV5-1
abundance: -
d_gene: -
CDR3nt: TGCGCCAGCACCGACAGCGAAGAGACCCAGTACTTC
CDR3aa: CASTDSEETQYF

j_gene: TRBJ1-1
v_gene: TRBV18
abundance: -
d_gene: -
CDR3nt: TGTGCCACCTCAGGAGGGATGAACACTGAAGCTTTCTTT
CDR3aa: CATSGGMNTEAFF

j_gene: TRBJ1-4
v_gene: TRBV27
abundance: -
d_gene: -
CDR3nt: TGTGCCAGCAATTTGGGAGCCGGGAAAAATGAAAAACTGTTTTTT
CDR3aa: CASNLGAGKNEKLFF

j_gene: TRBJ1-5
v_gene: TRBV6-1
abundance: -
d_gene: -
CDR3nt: TGTGCCAGCAGTGAAGATGGCAGTAGCAATCAGCCCCAGCATTTT
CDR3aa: CASSEDGSSNQPQHF

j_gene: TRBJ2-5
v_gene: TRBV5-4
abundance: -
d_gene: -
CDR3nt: TGTGCCAGCAGCTTGGGACACTTCCAAGAGACCCAGTACTTC
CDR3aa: CASSLGHFQETQYF

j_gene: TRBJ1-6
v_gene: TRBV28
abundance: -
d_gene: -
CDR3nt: TGTGCCAGCAGTCCGGGGCGTCCCAAGGGGGATTCACCCCTCCACTTT
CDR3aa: CASSPGRPKGDSPLHF

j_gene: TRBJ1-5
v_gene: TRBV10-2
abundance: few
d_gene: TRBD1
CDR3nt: TGCGCCAGCAGGCGTACGGGACAGGGCCAGCCCCAGCATTTT
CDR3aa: CASRRTGQGQPQHF

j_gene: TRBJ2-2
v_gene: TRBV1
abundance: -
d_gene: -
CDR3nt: TGCACCAGCAGCCGCATTAGCGGGGGGGCCCCCGGGGAGCTGTTTTTT
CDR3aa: CTSSRISGGAPGELFF

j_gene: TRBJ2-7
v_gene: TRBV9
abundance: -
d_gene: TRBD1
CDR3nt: TGTGCCAGCAGCGTCGGAGGGGGGACAGGGGATGGCGAGCAGTACTTC
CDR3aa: CASSVGGGTGDGEQYF

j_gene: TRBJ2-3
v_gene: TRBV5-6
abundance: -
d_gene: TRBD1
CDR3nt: TGTGCCAGCAGCTACGGGACAGGGGGGGATACGCAGTGTTTT
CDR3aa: CASSYGTGGDTQCF

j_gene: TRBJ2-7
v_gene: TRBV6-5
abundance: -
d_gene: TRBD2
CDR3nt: TGTGCCAGCAGTTACGGCACCGGGGGGGAAGGCTACGAGCAGTACTTC
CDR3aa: CASSYGTGGEGYEQYF

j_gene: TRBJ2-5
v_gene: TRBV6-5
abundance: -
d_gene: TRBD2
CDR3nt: TGTGCCACGTCGGGGGGGTCCGAGACCCAGTACTTC
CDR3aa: CATSGGSETQYF